This T cell receptor (beta chain) was sequenced during a study of cytomegalovirus exposure and HLA in healthy donors. This clone was recorded only once. Its cognate antigen is unknown. General study findings and limits: A later analysis linked 15,000 to 20,000 TCR beta sequences to HLA alleles at 0.05 false discovery rate. In a later analysis, the majority of CMV-associated beta chains seemingly showed HLA restriction. Per a later analysis, HLA-associated TCR beta chains showed more clonal expansion than other, equally common TCR beta chains.

The PCR ran on 60 Vbeta and 13 Jbeta primers. Profiled with immunoSEQ multiplex PCR; TCRdb holds only in-frame clones, not every one. The sample includes 150,000 or so clones, 75% to 85% of them seen just once. Sequencing was carried out using PBMCs. The sequence derives from a woman in her forties in good health and CMV-seropositive.

The CDR3 coding sequence is TGTGCCAGCAGCCCCGGACGGGGGATGAACACTGAAGCTTTCTTT. It yields the protein CASSPGRGMNTEAFF. The chain combines TRBV6-5 with TRBJ1-1; D possibly corresponds to TRBD1 (5 bases). Germline V gene data show CDR1 as MNHEY and CDR2 as SVGAGI. This CDR3 is 15 amino acids long. Trimming pared 6 bases from V and 0 bases from J, leaving 14 bases between.